This TCR beta chain was sequenced in a study of T cell responses to AZD1222 COVID-19 vaccine (dated by TCRdb to the early 2020s). For the wider study: TCR sequencing covered over 230 trial participants: about 210 given two doses of AZD1222 and some 25 given two doses of MenACWY control vaccine. Trial participants were enrolled by age into 18-55, 56-69 and 70-plus year subgroups, with around 150, 28 and 57 TCR-sequenced participants respectively. Beyond this particular receptor, the publication reports: Participants were mostly white British, with more females than males. The authors suggested clonal diversity may have been underestimated. Conclusions about previously exposed vaccinees are limited, since just 6 or 7 AZD1222 recipients were seropositive for SARS-CoV-2 at baseline. The 56-69-year group was small, and its depth increase did not reach significance, likely because of low power. Epitopes outside the regions mutated in the B.1.351 and B.1.1.7 variants were reportedly recognized by nearly half of the unique spike-specific TCRs. Because no day 14 peak-response samples were available, the repertoires could be characterized only after the peak T cell response. After two AZD1222 doses, both the breadth and the depth of spike-specific TCRs were significantly higher than at day 0 and than in MenACWY recipients. The vaccine-associated CD4 TCRs covered the entire spike protein, and the dominant responses fell in regions 160-218 and 743-854.

The sample's time point label, in plain terms: about 28 days (+/-7) after the second vaccine dose. Because spike-specific TCR depth and breadth did not differ between the two schedules, AZD1222 recipients who got a second dose at roughly 4 weeks were pooled with those who got a second dose at roughly 12 weeks. Samples from vaccinated people were obtained from the UK trials COV001 and COV002, which included a single-blind randomized controlled phase 2/3 trial of AZD1222 (ChAdOx1 nCoV-19) in healthy adults. For TCRbeta chain sequencing, PBMC samples from trial participants were taken at day 0 and at day 28 after the second dose. As concerns this clone: Its antigen is currently not known. It has no much larger one-base neighbor in the sample; base qualities were not kept.

Ends trimmed: V by 5 bases, J by 7 bases; bases unmatched to a gene: 5. Sequences SEHNR (CDR1) and FQNEAQ (CDR2) are obtained from the germline V gene (reference sequence). The CDR3 measures 14 amino acids from cysteine to phenylalanine. Of the read, only the CDR3 DNA is kept; its 42 bases are in frame from base 1. The CDR3 regions of human TCRbeta chains were analyzed by immunosequencing. The published analysis was carried out like this. TCRs in the repertoires were compared against a reference library of SARS-CoV-2-specific TCRs that had been generated with the MIRA antigen-specificity platform. Breadth was defined as the fraction of unique TCRs that were SARS-CoV-2-associated. Depth was defined as the fraction of total T cells that were SARS-CoV-2-associated. Using the MIRA data, each spike-specific TCR was mapped to the spike region that the TCR reacts to and placed in a CD4 or CD8 class. Log10-transformed breadth and depth values were compared by one-way ANOVA with Sidak's multiple comparisons tests. Entries here come from immuneACCESS through TCRdb and include only in-frame sequences with V and J called. Some clones fail to appear in such tables; in the studies checked, an unresolved V gene covers under half of the shortfall, and the cause of the remainder is unknown. For V, J and clone size, that table is used; D and trimming come from the DNA. The sample data list some 50,000 clones, and 70% to 90% of these were observed just once. The ten top clones hold roughly 5.3% of the sample.

Sample: peripheral blood, taken 28 days after the second AZD1222 dose. The receptor was derived from an adult who received the AZD1222 COVID-19 vaccine. Rearrangement joined TRBV7-9 to TRBJ1-5; TRBD1 aligns with 10 central bases. Here the CDR3 is given as CASSRGTGVQPQHF. The sequenced DNA: TGTGCCAGCAGCCGTGGGACAGGGGTGCAGCCCCAGCATTTT. The variable domain in full, with residues beyond the CDR3 obtained from the reference TRBV7-9 and TRBJ1-5 genes, is DTGVSQNPRHKITKRGQNVTFRCDPISEHNRLYWYRQTLGQGPEFLTYFQNEAQLEKSRLLSDRFSAERPKGSFSTLEIQRTEQGDSAMYLCASSRGTGVQPQHFGDGTRLSIL.